Below, 21 T cell receptor beta chains from the same sample are listed, as sequenced in a study of blood T cell repertoires in COVID-19. Clones were sequenced by immunoSEQ multiplex PCR, and TCRdb holds only the in-frame ones, with some missing. The table includes some 160,000 clones, roughly 91% detected once. Sequences were obtained from peripheral blood. Receptors originate from a man aged 50 to 59 who had recovered from COVID-19.

This chain connects TRBV7-8 to TRBJ1-1, with 8 bases fitting TRBD1. V lost 4 bases to trimming and J lost 10 bases; unmatched junction nucleotides: 11. This CDR3 comprises 14 residues. From germline, CDR1 is SGHVS and CDR2 FQNEAQ. The CDR3 DNA reads as TGTGCCAGCAGCTACCCAACAGGGGGGAGGCTAGCTTTCTTT. This gives the protein CASSYPTGGRLAFF.

The chain combines TRBV10-3 with TRBJ2-7; the D gene is possibly TRBD2 (5 bases). The CDR3 has 12 residues. V gave up 4 bases and J gave up 7 bases, with 11 bases separating them. Germline V gives CDR1 ENHRY, CDR2 SYGVKD. The CDR3 here is CAISGYRGEQYF. In DNA form, the CDR3 reads TGTGCCATCAGTGGATACCGAGGGGAGCAGTACTTC.

This chain connects TRBV28 to TRBJ1-5, with 7 bases matching TRBD1. The CDR3 is 15 amino acids. Germline-derived CDR1 and CDR2 are MDHEN and SYDVKM. V shed 6 bases, J shed 6 bases, and the junction held 11 bases outside the gene matches. CDR3 nucleotide sequence: TGTGCCAGCAGCTTTACAGGGGCGAGGAGTCAGCCCCAGCATTTT. Its translation is CASSFTGARSQPQHF.

V gene TRBV18 combines with J gene TRBJ1-5; D unresolved. Trimming shortened V by 3 bases and J by 8 bases, and 11 bases separated the two germline ends. CDR1 KGHSH and CDR2 LQKENI come from the germline V gene. The CDR3 is made up of 13 amino acids. The CDR3 DNA sequence: TGTGCCAGCTCACCCGGAGCAGTTGAGCCCCAGCATTTT. Its translation is CASSPGAVEPQHF.

The chain has TRBV20-1 and TRBJ2-3; a possible D gene is TRBD1 (5 bases). The V and J ends lost 3 bases and 5 bases respectively, with 12 bases between them. The CDR3 loop spans 13 amino acids. From germline, CDR1 is DFQATT and CDR2 SNEGSKA (reference sequence). The CDR3 here is CSASIPTGDTQYF. The CDR3 DNA sequence: TGCAGTGCTAGTATTCCCACAGGAGATACGCAGTATTTT.

This chain uses TRBV10-1 with TRBJ1-2, with 7 bases fitting TRBD1. J gave up 4 bases and V 3 bases, and 14 bases lay outside the gene matches. The CDR3 contains 17 residues. The germline V gene encodes CDR1 WNHNN and CDR2 SYGVQD (reference sequence). The CDR3 nucleotides read TGCGCCAGCAGTGACCCACCCCGGGACAGAAAGCGCTATGGCTACACCTTC. Translating gives CASSDPPRDRKRYGYTF.

The chain uses TRBV19 and TRBJ2-3; D gene uncertain. CDR3 length equals 14 residues. Germline values: CDR1 LNHDA, CDR2 SQIVND (reference sequence). V was clipped by 5 bases and J by 3 bases, with 12 bases between them. CDR3 amino acids: CASSLGLVTDTQYF. In DNA form, the CDR3 reads TGTGCCAGTAGTCTCGGTCTGGTGACAGATACGCAGTATTTT.

This clone was counted only a few times. The chain links TRBV27 to TRBJ2-7; TRBD2 is a possible D gene (6 bases). The germline V and J ends were trimmed by 6 bases and 5 bases, with 17 bases remaining between them. The CDR3 is 14 amino acids. CDR1 is MNHEY and CDR2 is SMNVEV in the germline V gene (reference sequence). The CDR3 reads CASSHRDGGDEQYF. CDR3 nucleotides: TGTGCCAGCAGCCACCGGGACGGGGGTGACGAGCAGTACTTC.

The CDR3, as DNA: TGTGCCAGCAGCTCCCGCCCGGGACAGGGGGCGAAAGAGCAGTACTTC. Translation: CASSSRPGQGAKEQYF. V and J are TRBV11-3 and TRBJ2-7; 12 bases agree with TRBD1. The junction had 11 bases not matched to a gene; V was cut back by 4 bases and J by 7 bases. This CDR3 is 16 amino acids long. The germline V gene encodes CDR1 SGHNT and CDR2 YENEEA. Together with reference TRBV11-3 and TRBJ2-7, the CDR3 gives the full variable domain: EAGVVQSPRYKIIEKKQPVAFWCNPISGHNTLYWYLQNLGQGPELLIRYENEEAVDDSQLPKDRFSAERLKGVDSTLKIQPAELGDSAVYLCASSSRPGQGAKEQYFGPGTRLTVT.

The V call is TRBV10-3, the J call TRBJ2-7; D not resolved. Germline CDR1 reads ENHRY; CDR2 reads SYGVKD. This CDR3 region has 14 residues. V was pared by 7 bases and J by 0 bases, with 13 bases between. The CDR3 nucleotides are TGTGCCATCACCTCGTCAGGTGACTCCTACGAGCAGTACTTC. This sequence encodes CAITSSGDSYEQYF.

The gene calls are TRBV2 and TRBJ1-1; D not certain. Germline V lookup: CDR1 SNHLY, CDR2 FYNNEI. Trimming removed 3 bases from V and 5 bases from J, with 10 bases in between. This CDR3 has 13 residues. DNA of the CDR3: TGTGCCAGCAGTGAGGAGGGAGGAACTGAAGCTTTCTTT. Its protein product is CASSEEGGTEAFF.

V gene TRBV19 combines with J gene TRBJ2-2; 12 nucleotides match TRBD2. Germline CDR1 reads LNHDA; CDR2 reads SQIVND (reference sequence). Trimming took 6 bases from V and 1 from J; bases not matched to a gene: 6. The CDR3 length is 17 residues. The CDR3 protein is CASRDRGLAGNTGELFF. CDR3 sequence (DNA): TGTGCCAGTAGGGACCGGGGACTAGCGGGGAACACCGGGGAGCTGTTTTTT.

This clone was observed a single time. The rearrangement joins TRBV27 to TRBJ2-7, with TRBD1 matching over 7 bases. Germline V lookup: CDR1 MNHEY, CDR2 SMNVEV (reference sequence). The ends lost 5 bases at V and 3 bases at J; junction bases unmatched: 7. This CDR3 contains 14 residues. DNA for the CDR3: TGTGCCAGCAGTGTGGCGGACAGGTACTACGAGCAGTACTTC. Protein sequence: CASSVADRYYEQYF.

This clone was observed a single time. The chain carries TRBV29-1 and TRBJ2-1, with a weak D call TRBD2 (6 bases). Trimming removed 1 base from V and 3 bases from J, with 13 bases in between. The CDR3 covers 15 residues. The germline gives CDR1 SQVTM, CDR2 ANQGSEA. This CDR3 reads CSVEGTTGLYNEQFF. CDR3 nucleotide sequence: TGCAGCGTTGAAGGGACTACCGGGCTCTACAATGAGCAGTTCTTC.

The chain employs TRBV5-6 and TRBJ2-5; 10 positions agree with TRBD2. The CDR3 contains 15 residues. Germline assignment: CDR1 SGHDT and CDR2 YYEEEE. The V segment lost 2 bases and the J segment 7 bases; nucleotides outside the gene matches: 8. The CDR3 DNA is TGTGCCAGCAGCTTTACTAGCGGGGAGGCAGGGACCCAGTACTTC. Its protein product is CASSFTSGEAGTQYF. Looking up the rest from reference TRBV5-6 and TRBJ2-5 gives the full variable domain: DAGVTQSPTHLIKTRGQQVTLRCSPKSGHDTVSWYQQALGQGPQFIFQYYEEEERQRGNFPDRFSGHQFPNYSSELNVNALLLGDSALYLCASSFTSGEAGTQYFGPGTRLLVL.

This clone was found once. The rearrangement uses TRBV10-3 and TRBJ2-3; 9 nucleotides line up with TRBD2. This CDR3 contains 15 residues. Trimming took 2 bases from V and 5 from J; bases not matched to a gene: 5. Germline CDR1 reads ENHRY; CDR2 reads SYGVKD. The CDR3: CAISEKAGGGDTQYF. As DNA, the CDR3 is TGTGCCATCAGTGAGAAGGCGGGGGGGGGAGATACGCAGTATTTT.

This clone was recorded once. The CDR3, as DNA: TGTGCCAGCAGCGTAGGAGCCGGTGGGAACACCGGGGAGCTGTTTTTT. It yields the protein CASSVGAGGNTGELFF. The chain links TRBV9 to TRBJ2-2; D gene unclear. Germline lookup yields CDR1 SGDLS and CDR2 YYNGEE. CDR3 size: 16 residues. Trimming left V 0 bases short and J 1 base short, with 10 bases between.

This chain links TRBV6-5 with TRBJ1-3, with no clear D. There are 14 residues in the CDR3. Germline V gene sequence: CDR1 MNHEY, CDR2 SVGAGI. V was trimmed by 2 bases and J by 1 base, leaving 6 bases between them. DNA of the CDR3: TGTGCCAGCAGTTACGAGGGTTCTGGAAACACCATATATTTT. This translates into CASSYEGSGNTIYF.

CDR3 sequence reads: CASSIDGKGAAEAFF. Here the CDR3 DNA reads TGTGCCAGTAGTATAGATGGAAAGGGGGCCGCTGAAGCTTTCTTT. The rearrangement uses TRBV19 and TRBJ1-1, with 7 bases matching TRBD1. The germline gives CDR1 LNHDA, CDR2 SQIVND (reference sequence). Trimming at V came to 0 bases and at J to 6 bases, leaving 7 bases not matched to a gene. The CDR3 spans 15 residues.

This clone was found once. This rearrangement joins TRBV28 to TRBJ2-7; TRBD1 agrees at 9 bases. V shed 6 bases, J shed 3 bases, and the junction held 9 bases outside the gene matches. This CDR3 has 15 residues. Looked up from germline, CDR1 is MDHEN and CDR2 is SYDVKM. The chain's CDR3 is CASRTDRGSGYEQYF. The CDR3 nucleotides are TGTGCCAGCAGGACGGACAGGGGCTCTGGCTACGAGCAGTACTTC.

The chain links TRBV7-3 to TRBJ1-1; D is unresolved. This CDR3 contains 14 residues. Per germline, CDR1 SGHTA and CDR2 FQGTGA. The V gene lost 6 bases and the J gene lost 5 bases, with 16 bases spanning the gap. CDR3 in DNA: TGTGCCAGCAGGTTAGGAGGAACCGGGACTGAAGCTTTCTTT. Translation: CASRLGGTGTEAFF. Together with reference TRBV7-3 and TRBJ1-1, the CDR3 gives the full variable domain: GAGVSQTPSNKVTEKGKYVELRCDPISGHTALYWYRQSLGQGPEFLIYFQGTGAADDSGLPNDRFFAVRPEGSVSTLKIQRTERGDSAVYLCASRLGGTGTEAFFGQGTRLTVV.